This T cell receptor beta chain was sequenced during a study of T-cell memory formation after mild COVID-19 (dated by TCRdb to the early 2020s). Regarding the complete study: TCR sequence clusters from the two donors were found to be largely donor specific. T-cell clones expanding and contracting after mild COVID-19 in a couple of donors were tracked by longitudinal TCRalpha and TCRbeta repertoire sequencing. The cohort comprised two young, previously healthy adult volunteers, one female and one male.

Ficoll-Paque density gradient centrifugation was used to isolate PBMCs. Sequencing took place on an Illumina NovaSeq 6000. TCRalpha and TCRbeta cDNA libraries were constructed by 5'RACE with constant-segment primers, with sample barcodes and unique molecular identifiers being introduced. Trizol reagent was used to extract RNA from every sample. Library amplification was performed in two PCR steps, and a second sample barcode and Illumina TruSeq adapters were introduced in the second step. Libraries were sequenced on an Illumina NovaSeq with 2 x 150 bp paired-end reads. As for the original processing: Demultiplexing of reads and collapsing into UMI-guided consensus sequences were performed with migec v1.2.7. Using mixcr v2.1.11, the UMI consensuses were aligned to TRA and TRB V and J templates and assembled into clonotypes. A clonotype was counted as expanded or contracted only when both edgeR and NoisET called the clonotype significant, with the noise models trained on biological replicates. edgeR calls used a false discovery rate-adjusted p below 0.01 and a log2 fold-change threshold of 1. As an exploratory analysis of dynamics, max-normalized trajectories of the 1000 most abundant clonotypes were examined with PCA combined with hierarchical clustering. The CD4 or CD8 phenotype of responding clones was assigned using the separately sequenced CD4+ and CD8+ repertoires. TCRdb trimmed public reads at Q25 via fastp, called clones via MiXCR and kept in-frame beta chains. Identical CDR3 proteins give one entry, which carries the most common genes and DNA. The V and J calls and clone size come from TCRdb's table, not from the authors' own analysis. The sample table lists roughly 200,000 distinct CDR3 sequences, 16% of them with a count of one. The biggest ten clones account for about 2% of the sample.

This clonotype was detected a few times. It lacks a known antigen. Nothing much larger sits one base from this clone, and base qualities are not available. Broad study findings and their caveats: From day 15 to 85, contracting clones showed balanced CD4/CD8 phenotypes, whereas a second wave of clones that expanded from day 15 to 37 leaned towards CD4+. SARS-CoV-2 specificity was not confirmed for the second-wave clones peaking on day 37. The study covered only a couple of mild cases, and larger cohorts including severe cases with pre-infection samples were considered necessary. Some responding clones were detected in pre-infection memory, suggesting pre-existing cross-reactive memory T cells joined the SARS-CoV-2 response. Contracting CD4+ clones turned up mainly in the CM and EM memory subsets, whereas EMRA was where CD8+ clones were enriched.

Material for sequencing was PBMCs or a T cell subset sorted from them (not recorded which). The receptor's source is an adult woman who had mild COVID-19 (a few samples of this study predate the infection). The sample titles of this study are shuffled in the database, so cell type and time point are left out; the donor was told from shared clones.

The nucleotide sequence is given as TGTGCCAGCAGCCCCGTTACAGGGTGGGAGACCCAGTACTTC. The resulting protein is CASSPVTGWETQYF. The chain joins TRBV11-3 to TRBJ2-5, with TRBD1 as a weak D call on 6 bases. Based on the germline V gene, the CDR1 and CDR2 sequences are SGHNT and YENEEA. The junction shows trimming of 5 bases on V and 5 bases on J, plus 15 bases between the germline ends. The CDR3 holds 14 amino acids from the cysteine to the phenylalanine. Only the CDR3 portion is preserved as DNA: 42 bases, with reading frame beginning at the first base.